Sequencing of this T cell receptor beta chain was carried out in a study of control samples from healthy donors and cancer patients. V was pared by 8 bases and J by 5 bases, with 18 bases between. The V gene's germline CDR1 is SNHLY and CDR2 FYNNEI. The CDR3 is 14 residues long. Method: immunoSEQ multiplex PCR; TCRdb's copy keeps in-frame clones and lacks some. The sample has fewer than 150,000 clones, over 75% seen once. The specimen was blood. The receptor comes from a man aged 18 to 30 in good health. The genes are TRBV2 and TRBJ2-5; D possibly corresponds to TRBD2 (5 bases). The DNA for the CDR3 is TGTGCCAGCCTAGGTTGGGCACTAGGTGAGACCCAGTACTTC. Amino acids: CASLGWALGETQYF.